The clone carrying this T cell receptor beta chain was seen just once. Antigen specificity is unknown. This sample was included in a study of T cell clones after liver transplantation. Germline loops: CDR1 SGHVS, CDR2 FNYEAQ. The CDR3 is 14 residues long. The germline V and J ends were trimmed by 5 bases and 7 bases, with 12 bases remaining between them. Some clones are missing from TCRdb's copy, which holds only in-frame ones; the method was immunoSEQ multiplex PCR. There are about 45,000 clones in the sample; more than 70% occur only once, and over 2% lies in the top ten. Study-wide results and limits: In a couple of subjects, few donor cells limited the measurable donor-reactive repertoire.

Source: CD4+ T cells from blood, taken 24 months after liver transplant. The source is a human patient who received a liver transplant. Some of the T cells might come from the graft donor. The chain couples TRBV7-6 to TRBJ1-6; D ambiguous. This CDR3 is CASSLKGPNSPLHF. DNA of the CDR3: TGTGCCAGCAGCCTCAAGGGCCCCAATTCACCCCTCCACTTT.